The rows below give T cell receptor beta chains drawn from one sample of a study of technical replicates of blood from a handful of donors. Libraries were prepared by immunoSEQ multiplex PCR; TCRdb keeps only in-frame clonotypes and omits some of them. This table holds about 80,000 clones, 85% to 95% found once. The sequencing sample was made of T cells isolated from PBMCs. The origin of the receptors is a human donor in good health. Each CDR3 is given with its conserved first and last residue. D genes are given only for firm matches. Where a row states a size, it is once, few, many or the class of an expanded clone; other rows omit it.

>.|TRBD1|TRBV19|TRBJ1-1
CASSIRGHVNTEAFF
TGTGCCAGTAGTATAAGGGGGCACGTGAACACTGAAGCTTTCTTT
>.|.|TRBV15|TRBJ1-2
CATSRAGLGYTF
TGTGCCACCAGCAGGGCGGGGTTGGGCTACACCTTC
>.|.|TRBV7-2|TRBJ2-7
CASSLGLLVEQYF
TGTGCCAGCAGCTTAGGACTACTAGTCGAGCAGTACTTC
>.|TRBD1|TRBV30|TRBJ2-1
CAWGGQGYNEQFF
TGTGCCTGGGGGGGACAGGGGTACAATGAGCAGTTCTTC
>.|.|TRBV11-3|TRBJ2-7
CASSLTSLNEQYF
TGTGCCAGCAGCTTAACCAGTCTCAACGAGCAGTACTTC
>few|.|TRBV1|TRBJ2-1
CTSSLGDSNRFYNEQFF
TGCACCAGCAGCCTTGGGGACTCTAACCGTTTCTACAATGAGCAGTTCTTC
>once|TRBD2|TRBV4-1|TRBJ2-1
CASSSPLAGGNEQFF
TGCGCCAGCAGCTCCCCCCTAGCGGGAGGCAATGAGCAGTTCTTC
>.|.|TRBV27|TRBJ1-3
CASGLFSGNTIYF
TGTGCCAGCGGACTCTTTTCTGGAAACACCATATATTTT
>few|.|TRBV19|TRBJ1-5
CASSYGHFYQPQHF
TGTGCCAGTAGCTATGGACACTTTTATCAGCCCCAGCATTTT
>.|TRBD1|TRBV27|TRBJ2-1
CASTSGTGVYGEQFF
TGTGCCAGCACCTCCGGGACAGGGGTGTATGGTGAGCAGTTCTTC
>.|TRBD1|TRBV4-3|TRBJ1-1
CASSPSWTGSGGAFF
TGCGCCAGCAGCCCCAGTTGGACAGGGAGTGGCGGAGCTTTCTTT
>once|.|TRBV29-1|TRBJ2-7
CSVGQDITYEQYF
TGCAGCGTTGGACAAGACATCACCTACGAGCAGTACTTC
>.|TRBD1|TRBV7-6|TRBJ1-2
CASSSSRRTGFSGYTF
TGTGCCAGCAGCTCGAGTCGGCGGACAGGGTTTAGCGGCTACACCTTC
>.|.|TRBV28|TRBJ2-5
CASSLFSREETQYF
TGTGCCAGCAGTTTATTCTCCAGGGAAGAGACCCAGTACTTC
>.|TRBD1|TRBV29-1|TRBJ1-2
CSVEAKQGADYGYTF
TGCAGCGTTGAAGCCAAACAGGGGGCGGACTATGGCTACACCTTC
>.|.|TRBV13|TRBJ2-7
CASSRNRITPYEQYF
TGTGCCAGCAGCCGGAACAGGATTACTCCCTACGAGCAGTACTTC
>.|.|TRBV5-4|TRBJ1-2
CASSWVEGYYGYTF
TGTGCCAGCAGCTGGGTGGAGGGATACTATGGCTACACCTTC
>.|TRBD2|TRBV7-9|TRBJ2-1
CASGSSGVYNEQFF
TGTGCCAGTGGGTCTAGCGGAGTGTACAATGAGCAGTTCTTC
>.|.|TRBV6-6|TRBJ2-7
CASSDSSYEQYF
TGTGCCAGCAGCGACAGCTCCTACGAGCAGTACTTC
>.|TRBD1|TRBV2|TRBJ1-4
CASSGGTGGAWREKLFF
TGTGCCAGCAGTGGCGGGACAGGGGGCGCGTGGCGGGAAAAACTGTTTTTT
>.|.|TRBV19|TRBJ1-1
CASSIGTDTEAFF
TGTGCCAGTAGTATAGGCACAGACACTGAAGCTTTCTTT
>once|.|TRBV7-5|TRBJ2-1
CARSLRLAEYNEQFF
TGTGCCAGAAGTTTGAGACTAGCGGAATACAATGAGCAGTTCTTC
>.|TRBD1|TRBV19|TRBJ1-2
CASSTQGQGTYYGYTF
TGTGCCAGTAGTACACAAGGACAGGGGACCTATTATGGCTACACCTTC
>once|.|TRBV19|TRBJ1-5
CASSIWGVWNQPQHF
TGTGCCAGTAGTATATGGGGGGTTTGGAATCAGCCCCAGCATTTT
>.|.|TRBV5-4|TRBJ1-2
CASSSRGGGYGYTF
TGTGCCAGCAGCTCCCGTGGGGGGGGATATGGCTACACCTTC
>.|TRBD1|TRBV30|TRBJ2-1
CAWSDQGAYNEQFF
TGTGCCTGGAGTGATCAGGGGGCCTACAATGAGCAGTTCTTC
>.|TRBD2|TRBV9|TRBJ2-1
CASSPRTSGRYDEQFF
TGTGCCAGCAGCCCGCGGACTAGCGGGAGATACGATGAGCAGTTCTTC
>.|TRBD2|TRBV7-3|TRBJ2-1
CASSLLAGGLYNEQFF
TGTGCCAGCAGCCTCCTAGCGGGAGGATTGTATAATGAGCAGTTCTTC
>.|TRBD1|TRBV28|TRBJ2-3
CATGGQGEYTQYF
TGTGCCACAGGGGGACAGGGGGAGTATACGCAGTATTTT
>.|TRBD1|TRBV10-3|TRBJ1-4
CAISEDRDNEKLFF
TGTGCCATCAGTGAGGACAGGGATAATGAAAAACTGTTTTTT
>.|TRBD2|TRBV11-2|TRBJ2-2
CASSSLSGRMAGELFF
TGTGCCAGCAGCAGCTTAAGCGGGAGAATGGCCGGGGAGCTGTTTTTT
>once|.|TRBV15|TRBJ2-7
CATSRAGEQYF
TGTGCCACCAGCAGAGCGGGAGAGCAGTACTTC
>.|TRBD1|TRBV30|TRBJ2-7
CAWSEWTGNYEQYF
TGTGCCTGGAGTGAATGGACAGGGAACTACGAGCAGTACTTC
>once|.|TRBV6-6|TRBJ1-2
CASSYSYGYGYTF
TGTGCCAGCAGTTACTCGTACGGCTATGGCTACACCTTC
>.|.|TRBV19|TRBJ1-3
CATSLSTGSASGNTIYF
TGTGCCACCAGCCTAAGTACAGGATCCGCCTCTGGAAACACCATATATTTT
>.|TRBD1|TRBV6-1|TRBJ1-5
CASSEYRGNQPQHF
TGTGCCAGCAGTGAATACAGGGGGAATCAGCCCCAGCATTTT